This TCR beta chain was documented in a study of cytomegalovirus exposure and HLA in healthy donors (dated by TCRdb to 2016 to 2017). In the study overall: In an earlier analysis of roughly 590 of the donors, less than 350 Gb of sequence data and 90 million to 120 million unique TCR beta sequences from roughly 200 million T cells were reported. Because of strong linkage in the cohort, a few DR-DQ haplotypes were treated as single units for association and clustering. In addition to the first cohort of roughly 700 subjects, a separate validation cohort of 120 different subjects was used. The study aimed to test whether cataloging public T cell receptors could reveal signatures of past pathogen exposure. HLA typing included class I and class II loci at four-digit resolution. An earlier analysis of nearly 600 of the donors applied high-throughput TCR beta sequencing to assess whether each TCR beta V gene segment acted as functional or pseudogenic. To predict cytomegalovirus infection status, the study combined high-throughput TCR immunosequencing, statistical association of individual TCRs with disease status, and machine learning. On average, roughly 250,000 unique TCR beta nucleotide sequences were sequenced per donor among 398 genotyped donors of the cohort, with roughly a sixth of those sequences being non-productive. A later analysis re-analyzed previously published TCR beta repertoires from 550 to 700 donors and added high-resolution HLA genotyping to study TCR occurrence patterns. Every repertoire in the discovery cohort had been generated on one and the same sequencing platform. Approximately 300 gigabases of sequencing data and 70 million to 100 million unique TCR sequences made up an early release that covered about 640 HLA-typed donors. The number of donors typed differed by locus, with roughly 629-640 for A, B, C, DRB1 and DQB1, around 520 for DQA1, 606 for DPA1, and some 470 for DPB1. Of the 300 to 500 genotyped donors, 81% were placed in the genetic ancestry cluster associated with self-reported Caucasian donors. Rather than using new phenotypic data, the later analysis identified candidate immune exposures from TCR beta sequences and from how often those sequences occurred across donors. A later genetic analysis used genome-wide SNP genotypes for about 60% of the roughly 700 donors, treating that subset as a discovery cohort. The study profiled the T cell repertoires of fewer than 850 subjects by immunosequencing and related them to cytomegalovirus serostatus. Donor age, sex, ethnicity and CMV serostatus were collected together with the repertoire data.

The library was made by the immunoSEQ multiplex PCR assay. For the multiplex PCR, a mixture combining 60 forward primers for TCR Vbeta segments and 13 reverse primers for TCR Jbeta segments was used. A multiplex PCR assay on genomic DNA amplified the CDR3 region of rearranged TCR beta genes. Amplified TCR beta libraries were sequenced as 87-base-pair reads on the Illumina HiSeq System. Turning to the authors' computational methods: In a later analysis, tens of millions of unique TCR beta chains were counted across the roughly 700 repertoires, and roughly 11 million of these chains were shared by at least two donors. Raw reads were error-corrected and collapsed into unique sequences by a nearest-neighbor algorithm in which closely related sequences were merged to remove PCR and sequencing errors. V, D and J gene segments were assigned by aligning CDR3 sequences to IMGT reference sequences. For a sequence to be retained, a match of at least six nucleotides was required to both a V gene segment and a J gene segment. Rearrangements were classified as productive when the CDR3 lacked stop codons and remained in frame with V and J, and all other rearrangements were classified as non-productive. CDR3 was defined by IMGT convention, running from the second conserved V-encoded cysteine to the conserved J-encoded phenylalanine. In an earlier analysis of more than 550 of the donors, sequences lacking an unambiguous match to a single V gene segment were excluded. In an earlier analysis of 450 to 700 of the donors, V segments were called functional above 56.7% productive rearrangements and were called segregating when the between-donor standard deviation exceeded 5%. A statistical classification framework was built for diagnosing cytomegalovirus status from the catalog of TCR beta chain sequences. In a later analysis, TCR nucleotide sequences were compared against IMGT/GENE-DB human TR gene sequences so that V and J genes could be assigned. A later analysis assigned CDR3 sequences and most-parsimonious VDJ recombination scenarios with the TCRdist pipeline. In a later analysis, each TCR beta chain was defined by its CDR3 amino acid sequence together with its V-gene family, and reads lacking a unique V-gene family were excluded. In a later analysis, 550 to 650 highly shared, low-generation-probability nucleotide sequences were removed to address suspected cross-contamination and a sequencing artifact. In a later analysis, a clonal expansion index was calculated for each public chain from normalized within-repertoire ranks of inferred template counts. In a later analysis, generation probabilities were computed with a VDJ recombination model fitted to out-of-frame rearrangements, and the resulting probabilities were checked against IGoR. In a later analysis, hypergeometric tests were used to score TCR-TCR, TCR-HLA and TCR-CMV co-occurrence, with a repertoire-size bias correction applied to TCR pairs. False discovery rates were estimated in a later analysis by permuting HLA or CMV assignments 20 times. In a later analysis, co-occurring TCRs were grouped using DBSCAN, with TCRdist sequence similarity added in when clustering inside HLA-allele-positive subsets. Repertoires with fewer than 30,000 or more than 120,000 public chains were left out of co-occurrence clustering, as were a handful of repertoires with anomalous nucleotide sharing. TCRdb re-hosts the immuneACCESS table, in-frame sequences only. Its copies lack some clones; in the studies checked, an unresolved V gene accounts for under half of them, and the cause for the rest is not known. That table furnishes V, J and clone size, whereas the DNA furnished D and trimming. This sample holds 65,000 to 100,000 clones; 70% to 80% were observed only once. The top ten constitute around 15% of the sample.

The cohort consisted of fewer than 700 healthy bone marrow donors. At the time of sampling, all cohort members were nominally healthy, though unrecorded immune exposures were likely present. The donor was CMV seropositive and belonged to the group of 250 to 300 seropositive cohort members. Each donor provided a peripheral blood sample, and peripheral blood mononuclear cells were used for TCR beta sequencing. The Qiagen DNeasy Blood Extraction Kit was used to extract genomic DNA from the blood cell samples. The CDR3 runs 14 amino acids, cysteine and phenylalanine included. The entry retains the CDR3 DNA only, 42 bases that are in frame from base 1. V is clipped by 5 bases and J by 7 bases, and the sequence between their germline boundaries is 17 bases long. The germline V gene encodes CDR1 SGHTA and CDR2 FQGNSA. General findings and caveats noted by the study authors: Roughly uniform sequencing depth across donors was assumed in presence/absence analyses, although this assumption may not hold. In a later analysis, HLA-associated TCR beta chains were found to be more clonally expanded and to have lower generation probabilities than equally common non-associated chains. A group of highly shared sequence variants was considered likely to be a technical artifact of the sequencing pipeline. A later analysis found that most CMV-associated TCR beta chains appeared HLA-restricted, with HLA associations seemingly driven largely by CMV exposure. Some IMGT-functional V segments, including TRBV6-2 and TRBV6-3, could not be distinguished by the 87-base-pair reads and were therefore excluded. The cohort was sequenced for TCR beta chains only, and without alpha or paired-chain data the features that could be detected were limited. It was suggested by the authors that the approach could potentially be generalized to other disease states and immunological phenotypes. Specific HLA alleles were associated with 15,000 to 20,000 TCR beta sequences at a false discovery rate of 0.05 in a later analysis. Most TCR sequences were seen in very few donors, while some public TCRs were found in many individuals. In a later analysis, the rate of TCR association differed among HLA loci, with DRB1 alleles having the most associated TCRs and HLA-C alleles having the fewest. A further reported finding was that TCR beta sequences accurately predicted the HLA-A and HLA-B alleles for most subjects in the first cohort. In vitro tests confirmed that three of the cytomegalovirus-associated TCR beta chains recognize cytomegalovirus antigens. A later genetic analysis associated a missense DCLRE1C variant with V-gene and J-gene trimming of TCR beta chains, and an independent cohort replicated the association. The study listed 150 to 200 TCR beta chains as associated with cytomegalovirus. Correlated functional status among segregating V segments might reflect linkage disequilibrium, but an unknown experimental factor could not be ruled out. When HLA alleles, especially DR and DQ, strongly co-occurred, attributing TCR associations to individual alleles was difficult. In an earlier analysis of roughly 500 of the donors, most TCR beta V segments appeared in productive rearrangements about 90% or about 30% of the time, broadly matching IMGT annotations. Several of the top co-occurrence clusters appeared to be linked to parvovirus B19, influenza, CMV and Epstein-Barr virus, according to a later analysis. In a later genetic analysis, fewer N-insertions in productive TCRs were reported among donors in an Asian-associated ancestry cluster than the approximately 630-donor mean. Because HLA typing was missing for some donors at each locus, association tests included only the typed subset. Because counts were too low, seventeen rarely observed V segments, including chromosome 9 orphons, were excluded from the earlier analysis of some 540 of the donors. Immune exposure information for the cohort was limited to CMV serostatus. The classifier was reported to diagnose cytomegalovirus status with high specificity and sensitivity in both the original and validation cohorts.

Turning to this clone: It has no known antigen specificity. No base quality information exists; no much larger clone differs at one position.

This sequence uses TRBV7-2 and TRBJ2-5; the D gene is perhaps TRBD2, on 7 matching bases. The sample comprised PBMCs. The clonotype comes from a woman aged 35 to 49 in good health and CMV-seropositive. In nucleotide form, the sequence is TGTGCCAGCAGCCACGAGGGGGGGGTCGGGACCCAGTACTTC. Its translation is CASSHEGGVGTQYF.